This T cell receptor delta chain emerged from a study of γδ T cells in repeated Plasmodium falciparum infection. Comments on this clone: It is likely a read error: a sequence one base away is far more abundant. Other DNA sequences of this sample code for an identical CDR3.

TCRdb redid clone calling on the multiplex PCR reads using CATT. Here the sample spans 50,000 to 55,000 delta-chain clones, around 2% being singletons. Flow sorting of PBMC yielded separate Vgamma9/Vdelta2+ and Vdelta2-negative gammadelta T cell populations for bulk repertoire analysis. V lost 0 bases and J 6 bases, leaving 26 bases between the germline ends. This CDR3 has 19 residues. Germline V gene sequence: CDR1 TSWWSYY, CDR2 QGS. V and J are TRDV1 and TRDJ1; D perhaps matches TRDD3 (6 bases). The J gene comes from matching the DNA to germline here; TCRdb lacks it. This sequence originates from a pool of human donors (malaria-infected and uninfected, not separated). Material: gamma-delta T cells from blood. The CDR3 nucleotides are TGTGCTCTTGGGGAACTGGGATTCTCTACCCATTACTGGGTGAATAAACTCATCTTT. Protein sequence: CALGELGFSTHYWVNKLIF.